A single sample is the source of the 15 T cell receptor beta chains below, sequenced in a study of CD8+ T cells in alopecia areata (dated by TCRdb to between 2018 and 2020). The method behind the library was the immunoSEQ multiplex PCR assay. RNA was extracted from all samples and reverse transcribed into cDNA, which served as template for TCR sequencing. TCRdb holds this immuneACCESS table with in-frame rearrangements only. Some clones are missing; in checked studies, unresolved V genes explain under half, and the rest has no known cause. This sample comprises about 82,000 clones, roughly 51% of them detected only once. 5.5% to 6.5% of the sample lies in the top ten. The material sequenced was NKG2D-high CD8+ T cells sorted from blood. What this sample's cell subset or site label stands for: sorted CD8+ NKG2D-high blood T cells. The receptor set was obtained from a human donor with alopecia areata.

The J gene is TRBJ1-2, the V gene TRBV6-5; D not resolved. Germline-derived CDR1 and CDR2 are MNHEY and SVGAGI. There are 13 residues in the CDR3. The ends were cut back, 10 bases at V and 7 bases at J, with 19 bases in the middle. This CDR3 reads CATLSDGEGGYTF. The DNA for the CDR3 is TGTGCCACTCTATCGGACGGGGAGGGTGGCTACACCTTC.

This clone was detected only once. V is TRBV4-3 and J is TRBJ1-2, with D perhaps matching TRBD1 (5 bases). Deletions cut 4 bases from V and 4 bases from J, with 10 bases between. The CDR3 has 13 amino acids. Germline values: CDR1 LGHNA, CDR2 YSLEER. This CDR3 is CASSLGTAYGYTF. The CDR3 coding sequence is TGCGCCAGCAGCCTCGGGACGGCCTATGGCTACACCTTC.

The table lists this clone with a count of one. V is TRBV9 and J is TRBJ2-1; D is ambiguous. The CDR3 is made up of 13 amino acids. Per the germline V gene, CDR1 is SGDLS and CDR2 is YYNGEE. The germline V and J ends were trimmed by 5 bases and 5 bases, with 11 bases remaining between them. CDR3 in DNA: TGTGCCAGCAGTGCCCCTTGGCACAATGAGCAGTTCTTC. Translation: CASSAPWHNEQFF.

The V and J genes are TRBV9 and TRBJ1-4; no clear D gene. With 4 bases removed from V and 3 bases from J, the gap between germline ends came to 10 bases. CDR1 and CDR2 (germline): SGDLS, YYNGEE. This CDR3 has 14 residues. CDR3 DNA: TGTGCCAGCAGCTTGGGGAACTCTAATGAAAAACTGTTTTTT. Protein: CASSLGNSNEKLFF.

This rearrangement joins TRBV5-1 to TRBJ2-1, with D possibly matching TRBD1 (6 bases). Germline V gives CDR1 SGHRS, CDR2 YFSETQ. Trimming left V 2 bases short and J 5 bases short, with 11 bases between. CDR3 length: 14 amino acids. In nucleotides, the CDR3 is TGCGCCAGCAGCTTCGGGACAAACAACAATGAGCAGTTCTTC. Amino acid sequence: CASSFGTNNNEQFF.

The table lists this clone with a few counts. This chain links TRBV4-3 with TRBJ2-7, with D possibly matching TRBD1 (6 bases). Germline V gene data show CDR1 as LGHNA and CDR2 as YSLEER. The CDR3 is made up of 15 amino acids. V shed 1 base and J shed 6 bases, with 16 bases lying between them. The CDR3 DNA is TGCGCCAGCAGCCAAGGTTCCCAGGGGATGGGCGAGCAGTACTTC. The encoded protein is CASSQGSQGMGEQYF.

This clone has just a few counts. The rearrangement links TRBV29-1 to TRBJ1-2; D gene unclear. This CDR3 contains 11 residues. V lost 2 bases and J 7 bases, leaving 8 bases between the germline ends. Germline CDR1 reads SQVTM; CDR2 reads ANQGSEA. Written as DNA, the CDR3 is TGCAGCGTTGAACCGGCCCTTGGCTACACCTTC. This translates into CSVEPALGYTF.

Here the CDR3 DNA reads TGCAGCGTAGTAGGGGTCAGATTCTATGGCTACACCTTC. Translation: CSVVGVRFYGYTF. J is TRBJ1-2 and V is TRBV29-1, with D maybe TRBD1 (5 bases). The CDR3 loop spans 13 amino acids. V shed 6 bases and J shed 4 bases, with 15 bases lying between them. Germline CDR1 is SQVTM and CDR2 is ANQGSEA.

The gene calls are TRBV6-5 and TRBJ2-1; no definite D call. The CDR3 is 10 amino acids. Trimming left V 7 bases short and J 10 bases short, with 8 bases between. The germline V gene has CDR1 MNHEY and CDR2 SVGAGI. DNA for the CDR3: TGTGCCAGCATAGGTGGAGAGCAGTTCTTC. This codes for CASIGGEQFF.

This clone was detected a few times. V gene TRBV5-1 combines with J gene TRBJ1-4; D gene uncertain. V lost 6 bases and J lost 4, with 19 bases in between. This CDR3 region has 16 residues. The germline gives CDR1 SGHRS, CDR2 YFSETQ. CDR3 protein: CASTPSPPTGNEKLFF. For the CDR3, the DNA is TGCGCCAGCACCCCAAGCCCACCAACGGGTAATGAAAAACTGTTTTTT.

CDR3 DNA: TGTGCCAGCAGTCCCCGGGGGTCAGAACAGCCCCAGCATTTT. Residues: CASSPRGSEQPQHF. V and J are TRBV27 and TRBJ1-5, with D maybe TRBD1 (5 bases). The germline V gene encodes CDR1 MNHEY and CDR2 SMNVEV (reference sequence). This CDR3 region has 14 residues. V was cut by 5 bases and J by 7 bases, with 15 bases left in between.

This chain links TRBV20-1 with TRBJ2-5; D remains ambiguous. V lost 6 bases and J lost 2, with 4 bases in between. Germline loops: CDR1 DFQATT, CDR2 SNEGSKA (reference sequence). This CDR3 comprises 10 residues. CDR3 sequence: CSAQQETQYF. The CDR3 nucleotides read TGCAGTGCCCAACAAGAGACCCAGTACTTC.

The chain uses TRBV28 and TRBJ2-1; 12 bases line up with TRBD1. CDR3 length: 14 amino acids. CDR1 is MDHEN and CDR2 is SYDVKM in the germline V gene. V lost 8 bases and J lost 7; bases outside the gene matches: 6. CDR3 in amino acids: CASRDRGPPNEQFF. The CDR3 nucleotides read TGTGCCAGCCGGGACAGGGGGCCCCCTAATGAGCAGTTCTTC.

There are a few counts of this clone. The chain uses TRBV7-6 and TRBJ1-1, with unresolved D. CDR1 is SGHVS, CDR2 FNYEAQ, per germline. V was cut by 5 bases and J by 0 bases, with 7 bases left in between. This CDR3 contains 13 residues. The CDR3 protein is CASSHTLNTEAFF. CDR3 nucleotide sequence: TGTGCCAGCAGCCATACTTTGAACACTGAAGCTTTCTTT.

The V and J genes are TRBV5-6 and TRBJ2-1; 11 bases fit TRBD2. With 1 base clipped from V and 9 bases from J, the junction kept 9 bases outside the gene matches. The CDR3 has 16 residues. Per germline, CDR1 SGHDT and CDR2 YYEEEE. CDR3 sequence (DNA): TGTGCCAGCAGCTTGATGTCACTAGCGGGGGCGGGTGAGCAGTTCTTC. Encoded protein: CASSLMSLAGAGEQFF. Full variable domain (remainder filled in from reference TRBV5-6 and TRBJ2-1): DAGVTQSPTHLIKTRGQQVTLRCSPKSGHDTVSWYQQALGQGPQFIFQYYEEEERQRGNFPDRFSGHQFPNYSSELNVNALLLGDSALYLCASSLMSLAGAGEQFFGPGTRLTVL.